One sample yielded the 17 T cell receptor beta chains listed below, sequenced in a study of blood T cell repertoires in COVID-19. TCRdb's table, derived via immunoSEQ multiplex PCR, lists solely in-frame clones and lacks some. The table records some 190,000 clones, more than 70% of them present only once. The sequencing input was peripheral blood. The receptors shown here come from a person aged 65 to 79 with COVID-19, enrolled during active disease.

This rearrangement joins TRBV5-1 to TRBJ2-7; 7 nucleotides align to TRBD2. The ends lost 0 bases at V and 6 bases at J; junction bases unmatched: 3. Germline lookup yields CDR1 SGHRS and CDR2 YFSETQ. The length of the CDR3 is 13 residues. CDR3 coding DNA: TGCGCCAGCAGCTTGGCCGGGAGGTTCGAGCAGTACTTC. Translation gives CASSLAGRFEQYF.

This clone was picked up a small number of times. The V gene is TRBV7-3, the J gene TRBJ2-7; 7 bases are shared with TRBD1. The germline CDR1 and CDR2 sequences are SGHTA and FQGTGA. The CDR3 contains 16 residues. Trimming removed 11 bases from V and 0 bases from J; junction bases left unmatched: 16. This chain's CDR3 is CAPPSDRAILSYEQYF. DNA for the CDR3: TGTGCCCCTCCAAGTGACAGGGCTATACTCTCCTACGAGCAGTACTTC.

The CDR3 here is CAWKAGQGTDTQYF. The CDR3 DNA follows: TGTGCCTGGAAAGCGGGACAGGGGACAGATACGCAGTATTTT. The V call is TRBV30, the J call TRBJ2-3; 10 bases align to TRBD1. Germline values: CDR1 GTSNPN, CDR2 SVGIG (reference sequence). V lost 4 bases and J lost 3; bases outside the gene matches: 4. The length of the CDR3 is 14 residues.

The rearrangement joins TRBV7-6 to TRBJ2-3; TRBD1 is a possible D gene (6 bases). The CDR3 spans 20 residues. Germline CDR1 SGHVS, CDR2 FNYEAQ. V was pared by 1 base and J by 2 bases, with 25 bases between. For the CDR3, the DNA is TGTGCCAGCAGCTTAGGAAGTCGGCCGAGGGGGTGGGTAAACACAGATACGCAGTATTTT. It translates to CASSLGSRPRGWVNTDTQYF.

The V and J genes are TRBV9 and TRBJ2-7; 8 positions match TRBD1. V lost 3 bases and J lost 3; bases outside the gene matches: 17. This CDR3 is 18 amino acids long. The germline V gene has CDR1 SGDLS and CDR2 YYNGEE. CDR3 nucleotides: TGTGCCAGCAGCGCTGGACAGGGAGGTACGGGCCTAAACTACGAGCAGTACTTC. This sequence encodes CASSAGQGGTGLNYEQYF.

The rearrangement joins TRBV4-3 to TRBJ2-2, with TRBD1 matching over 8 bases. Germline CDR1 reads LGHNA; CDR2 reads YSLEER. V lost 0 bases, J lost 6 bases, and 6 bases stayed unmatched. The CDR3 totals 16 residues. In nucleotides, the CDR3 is TGCGCCAGCAGCCAAGATGGGCAGGGGGCAGCCGGGGAGCTGTTTTTT. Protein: CASSQDGQGAAGELFF.

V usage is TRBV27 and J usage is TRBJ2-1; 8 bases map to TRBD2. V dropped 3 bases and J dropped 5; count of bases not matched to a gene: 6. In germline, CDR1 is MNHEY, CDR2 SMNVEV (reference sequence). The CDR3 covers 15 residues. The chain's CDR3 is CASSFSAGGHNEQFF. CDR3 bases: TGTGCCAGCAGTTTTTCGGCGGGAGGCCACAATGAGCAGTTCTTC.

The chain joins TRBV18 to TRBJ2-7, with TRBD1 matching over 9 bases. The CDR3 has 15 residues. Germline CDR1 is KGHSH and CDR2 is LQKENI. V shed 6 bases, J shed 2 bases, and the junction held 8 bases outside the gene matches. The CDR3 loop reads CASSPKDRGTYEQYF. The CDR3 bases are TGTGCCAGCTCTCCGAAGGACAGGGGCACCTACGAGCAGTACTTC.

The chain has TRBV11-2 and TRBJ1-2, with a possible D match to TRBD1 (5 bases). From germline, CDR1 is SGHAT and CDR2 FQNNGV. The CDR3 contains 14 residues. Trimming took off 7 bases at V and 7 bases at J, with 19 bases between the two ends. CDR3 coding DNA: TGTGCCAGCAACATTTTGGGCTTCGGGGGTGGCTACACCTTC. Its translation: CASNILGFGGGYTF.

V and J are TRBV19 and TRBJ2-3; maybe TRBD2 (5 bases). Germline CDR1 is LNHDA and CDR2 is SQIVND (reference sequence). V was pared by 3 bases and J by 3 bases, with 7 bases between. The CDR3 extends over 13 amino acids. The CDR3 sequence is CASSISGTDTQYF. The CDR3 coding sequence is TGTGCCAGTAGTATTTCGGGGACAGATACGCAGTATTTT. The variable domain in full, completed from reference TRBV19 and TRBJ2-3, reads DGGITQSPKYLFRKEGQNVTLSCEQNLNHDAMYWYRQDPGQGLRLIYYSQIVNDFQKGDIAEGYSVSREKKESFPLTVTSAQKNPTAFYLCASSISGTDTQYFGPGTRLTVL.

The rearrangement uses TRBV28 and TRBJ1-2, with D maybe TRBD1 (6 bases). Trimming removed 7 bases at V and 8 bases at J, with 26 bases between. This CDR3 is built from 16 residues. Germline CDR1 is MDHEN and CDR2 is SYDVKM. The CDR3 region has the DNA TGTGCCAGCACCCCTCCTGGGGGCGCATACCCGGGGGGCTACACCTTC. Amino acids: CASTPPGGAYPGGYTF.

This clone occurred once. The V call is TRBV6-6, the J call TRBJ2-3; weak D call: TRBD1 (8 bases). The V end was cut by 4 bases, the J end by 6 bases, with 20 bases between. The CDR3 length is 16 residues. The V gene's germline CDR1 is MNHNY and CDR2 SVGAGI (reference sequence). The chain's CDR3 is CASSSQGDPAGDTQYF. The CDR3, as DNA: TGTGCCAGCAGTTCACAGGGGGACCCAGCGGGGGATACGCAGTATTTT.

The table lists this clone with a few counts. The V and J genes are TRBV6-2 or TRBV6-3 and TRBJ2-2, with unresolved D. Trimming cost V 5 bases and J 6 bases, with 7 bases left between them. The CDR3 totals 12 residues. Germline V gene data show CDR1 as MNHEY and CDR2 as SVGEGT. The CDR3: CASSTTAGELFF. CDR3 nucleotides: TGTGCCAGCAGTACTACCGCCGGGGAGCTGTTTTTT.

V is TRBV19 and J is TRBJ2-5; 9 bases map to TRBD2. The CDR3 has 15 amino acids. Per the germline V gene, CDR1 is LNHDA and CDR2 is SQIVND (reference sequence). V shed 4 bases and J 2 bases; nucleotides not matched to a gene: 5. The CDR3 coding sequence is TGTGCCAGTAGTAACCGCGGGGGGGGACAAGAGACCCAGTACTTC. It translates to CASSNRGGGQETQYF. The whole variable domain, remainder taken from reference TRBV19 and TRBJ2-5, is DGGITQSPKYLFRKEGQNVTLSCEQNLNHDAMYWYRQDPGQGLRLIYYSQIVNDFQKGDIAEGYSVSREKKESFPLTVTSAQKNPTAFYLCASSNRGGGQETQYFGPGTRLLVL.

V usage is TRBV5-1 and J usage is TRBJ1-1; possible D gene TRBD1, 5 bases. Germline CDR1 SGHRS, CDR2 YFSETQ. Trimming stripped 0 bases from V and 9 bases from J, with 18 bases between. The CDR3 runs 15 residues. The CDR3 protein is CASSLVGGPGEQAFF. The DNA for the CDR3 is TGCGCCAGCAGCTTGGTTGGAGGGCCGGGGGAACAAGCTTTCTTT.

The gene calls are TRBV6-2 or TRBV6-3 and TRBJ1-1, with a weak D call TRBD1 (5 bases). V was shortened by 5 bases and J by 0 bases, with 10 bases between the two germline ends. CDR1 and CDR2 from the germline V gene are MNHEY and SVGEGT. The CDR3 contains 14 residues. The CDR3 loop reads CASSRTKVNTEAFF. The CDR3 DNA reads TGTGCCAGCAGTCGGACAAAGGTGAACACTGAAGCTTTCTTT.

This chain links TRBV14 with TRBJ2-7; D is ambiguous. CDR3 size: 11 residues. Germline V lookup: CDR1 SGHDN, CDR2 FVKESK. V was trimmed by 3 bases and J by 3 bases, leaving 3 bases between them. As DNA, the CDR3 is TGTGCCAGCAGCCATTACTACGAGCAGTACTTC. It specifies CASSHYYEQYF.